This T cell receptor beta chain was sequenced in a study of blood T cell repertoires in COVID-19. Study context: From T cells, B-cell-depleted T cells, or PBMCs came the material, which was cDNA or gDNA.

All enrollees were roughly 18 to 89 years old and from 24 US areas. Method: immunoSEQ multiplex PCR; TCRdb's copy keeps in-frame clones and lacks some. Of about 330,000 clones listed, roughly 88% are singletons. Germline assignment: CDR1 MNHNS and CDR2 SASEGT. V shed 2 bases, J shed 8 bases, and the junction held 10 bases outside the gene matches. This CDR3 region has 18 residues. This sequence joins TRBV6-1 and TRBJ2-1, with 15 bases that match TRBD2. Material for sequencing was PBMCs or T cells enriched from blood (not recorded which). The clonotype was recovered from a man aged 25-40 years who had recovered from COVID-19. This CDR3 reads CASSEKNIGLAGGYEQFF. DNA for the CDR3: TGTGCCAGCAGTGAAAAGAATATAGGACTAGCGGGGGGGTATGAGCAGTTCTTC.